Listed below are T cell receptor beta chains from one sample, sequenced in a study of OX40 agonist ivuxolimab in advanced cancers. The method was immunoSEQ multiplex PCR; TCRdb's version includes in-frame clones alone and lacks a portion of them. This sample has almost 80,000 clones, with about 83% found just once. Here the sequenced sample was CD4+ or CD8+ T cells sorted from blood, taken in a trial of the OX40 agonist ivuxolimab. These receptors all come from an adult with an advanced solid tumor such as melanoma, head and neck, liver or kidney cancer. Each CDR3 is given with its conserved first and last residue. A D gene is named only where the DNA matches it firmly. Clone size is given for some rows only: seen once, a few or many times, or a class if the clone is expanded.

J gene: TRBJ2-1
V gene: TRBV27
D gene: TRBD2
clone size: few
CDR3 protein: CASKEGGRAYNEQFF
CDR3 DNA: TGTGCCAGCAAGGAGGGCGGGAGGGCCTACAATGAGCAGTTCTTC

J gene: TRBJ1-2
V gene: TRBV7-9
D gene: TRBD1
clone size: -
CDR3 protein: CASSLAGTGERYGYTF
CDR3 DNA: TGTGCCAGCAGCTTAGCGGGGACAGGGGAACGCTATGGCTACACCTTC

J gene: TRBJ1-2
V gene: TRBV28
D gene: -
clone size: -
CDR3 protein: CASSPQGGGQGYTF
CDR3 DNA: TGTGCCAGCAGTCCTCAAGGGGGAGGGCAGGGCTACACCTTC

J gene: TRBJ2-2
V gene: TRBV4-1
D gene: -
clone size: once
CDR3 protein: CASSPGLNTGELFF
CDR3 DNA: TGCGCCAGCAGTCCAGGACTCAACACCGGGGAGCTGTTTTTT

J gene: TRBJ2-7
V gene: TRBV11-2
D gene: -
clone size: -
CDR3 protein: CASSPGQGNSYEQYF
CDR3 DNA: TGTGCCAGCAGCCCCGGTCAGGGCAACTCCTACGAGCAGTACTTC

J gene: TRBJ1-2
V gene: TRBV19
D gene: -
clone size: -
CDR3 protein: CASSTLPGTNYGYTF
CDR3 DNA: TGTGCCAGTAGTACCCTCCCCGGGACCAACTATGGCTACACCTTC

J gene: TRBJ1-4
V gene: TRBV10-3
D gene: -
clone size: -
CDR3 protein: CATRRSNEKLFF
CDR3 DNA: TGTGCCACTCGGCGTTCTAATGAAAAACTGTTTTTT

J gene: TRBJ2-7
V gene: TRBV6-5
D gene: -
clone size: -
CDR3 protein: CASSFTSSYEQYF
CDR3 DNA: TGTGCCAGCAGTTTCACGAGTTCCTACGAGCAGTACTTC

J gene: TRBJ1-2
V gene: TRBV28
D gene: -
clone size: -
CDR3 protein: CASSLGFRGDLGYTF
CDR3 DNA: TGTGCCAGCAGTTTAGGATTTAGGGGGGACTTAGGCTACACCTTC

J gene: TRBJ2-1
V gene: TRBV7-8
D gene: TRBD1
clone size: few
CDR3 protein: CASSLQTGGSYNEQFF
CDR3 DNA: TGTGCCAGCAGCCTCCAAACAGGGGGCTCCTACAATGAGCAGTTCTTC

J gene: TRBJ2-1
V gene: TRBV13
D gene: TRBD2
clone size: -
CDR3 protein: CASSSGLAGVYNEQFF
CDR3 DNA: TGTGCCAGCAGCTCGGGACTAGCGGGGGTTTACAATGAGCAGTTCTTC

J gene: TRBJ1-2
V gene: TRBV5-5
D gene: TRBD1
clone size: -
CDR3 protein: CASSLGQGARGYGYTF
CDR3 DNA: TGTGCCAGCAGCTTGGGACAGGGGGCGCGGGGCTATGGCTACACCTTC

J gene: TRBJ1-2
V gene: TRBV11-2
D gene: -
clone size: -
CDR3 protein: CASSSPGSYGYTF
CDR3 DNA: TGTGCCAGCAGCTCGCCAGGGAGCTATGGCTACACCTTC

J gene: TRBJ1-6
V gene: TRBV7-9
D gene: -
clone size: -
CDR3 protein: CASSLLAQTNSPLHF
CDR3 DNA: TGTGCCAGCAGCTTATTGGCGCAGACTAATTCACCCCTCCACTTT

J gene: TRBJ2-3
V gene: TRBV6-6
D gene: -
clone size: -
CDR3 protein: CASSYSTLPDTQYF
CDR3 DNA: TGTGCCAGCAGTTACTCCACCCTACCGGATACGCAGTATTTT

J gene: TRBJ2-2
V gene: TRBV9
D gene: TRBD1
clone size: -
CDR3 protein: CASTLEPGQGSGELFF
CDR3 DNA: TGTGCCAGCACCCTTGAACCGGGACAGGGTTCCGGGGAGCTGTTTTTT

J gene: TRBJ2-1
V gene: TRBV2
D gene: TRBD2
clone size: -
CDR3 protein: CASSEASGLAGEYNEQFF
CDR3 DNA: TGTGCCAGCAGTGAAGCGTCAGGACTAGCGGGAGAATACAATGAGCAGTTCTTC

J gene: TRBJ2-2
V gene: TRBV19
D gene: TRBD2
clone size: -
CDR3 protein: CASSIDLETSGSELFF
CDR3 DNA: TGTGCCAGTAGTATAGATCTTGAGACTAGCGGGTCGGAGCTGTTTTTT

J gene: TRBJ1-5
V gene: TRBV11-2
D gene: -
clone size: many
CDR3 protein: CASSLGAGRNQPQHF
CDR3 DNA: TGTGCCAGCAGCTTAGGGGCAGGTAGGAATCAGCCCCAGCATTTT

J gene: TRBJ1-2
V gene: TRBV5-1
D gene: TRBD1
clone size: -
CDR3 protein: CASSLGQGDGYTF
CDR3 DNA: TGCGCCAGCAGTCTAGGACAGGGGGATGGCTACACCTTC

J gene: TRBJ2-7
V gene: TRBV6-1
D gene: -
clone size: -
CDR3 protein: CASRRGDYEQYF
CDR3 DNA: TGTGCCAGCAGGAGAGGAGATTACGAGCAGTACTTC

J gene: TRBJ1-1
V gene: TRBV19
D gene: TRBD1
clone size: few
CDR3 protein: CASSTSDRGNTEAFF
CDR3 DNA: TGTGCCAGTAGTACCTCGGACAGGGGGAACACTGAAGCTTTCTTT

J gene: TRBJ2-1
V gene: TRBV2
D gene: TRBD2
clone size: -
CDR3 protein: CATEWGGYNEQFF
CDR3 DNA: TGTGCCACCGAGTGGGGGGGTTACAATGAGCAGTTCTTC

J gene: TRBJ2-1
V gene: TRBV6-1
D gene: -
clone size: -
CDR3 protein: CASSRETLYEQFF
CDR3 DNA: TGTGCCAGCAGTCGGGAGACTCTCTATGAGCAGTTCTTC

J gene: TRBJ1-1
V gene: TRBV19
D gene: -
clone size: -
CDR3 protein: CASTRTVEAFF
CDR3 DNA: TGTGCCAGTACCCGGACCGTTGAAGCTTTCTTT

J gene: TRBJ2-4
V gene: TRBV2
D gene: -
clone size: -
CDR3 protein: CASSEGGGGFELAKNIQYF
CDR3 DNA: TGTGCCAGCAGTGAAGGAGGGGGGGGTTTTGAACTAGCCAAAAACATTCAGTACTTC

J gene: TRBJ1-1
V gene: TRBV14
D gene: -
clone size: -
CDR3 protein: CASSPRGNMNTEAFF
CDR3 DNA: TGTGCCAGCAGCCCTCGGGGCAACATGAACACTGAAGCTTTCTTT

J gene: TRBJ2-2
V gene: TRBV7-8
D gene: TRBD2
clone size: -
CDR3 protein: CASSFGLAGALGGELFF
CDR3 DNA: TGTGCCAGCAGTTTCGGACTAGCGGGAGCGCTCGGCGGGGAGCTGTTTTTT

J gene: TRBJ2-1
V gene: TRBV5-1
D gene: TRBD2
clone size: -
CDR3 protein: CASSLGDSGRAPEQFF
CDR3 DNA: TGCGCCAGCAGCTTGGGAGATAGCGGGAGGGCCCCTGAGCAGTTCTTC

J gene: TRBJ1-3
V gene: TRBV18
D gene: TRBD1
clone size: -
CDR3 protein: CASSPWTGATGNTIYF
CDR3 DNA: TGTGCCAGCTCACCATGGACAGGGGCAACTGGAAACACCATATATTTT

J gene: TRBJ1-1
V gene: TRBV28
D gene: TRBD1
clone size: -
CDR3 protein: CASSLMNRGGNTEAFF
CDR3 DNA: TGTGCCAGCAGTTTAATGAACAGGGGAGGGAACACTGAAGCTTTCTTT

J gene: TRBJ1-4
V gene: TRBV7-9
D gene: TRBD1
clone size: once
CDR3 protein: CASSLAGQGAKLFF
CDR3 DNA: TGTGCCAGCAGCTTAGCGGGACAGGGTGCAAAACTGTTTTTT

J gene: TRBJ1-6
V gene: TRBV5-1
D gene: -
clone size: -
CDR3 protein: CASSLELREANSPLHF
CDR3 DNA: TGCGCCAGCAGCCTGGAACTCAGGGAGGCTAATTCACCCCTCCACTTT

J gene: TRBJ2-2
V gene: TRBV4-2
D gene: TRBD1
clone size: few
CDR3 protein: CASSQGDRDEAGELFF
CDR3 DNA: TGTGCCAGCAGCCAAGGCGACAGGGACGAGGCCGGGGAGCTGTTTTTT

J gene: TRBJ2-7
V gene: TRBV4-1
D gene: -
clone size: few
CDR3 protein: CASSQDRRGEIYEQYF
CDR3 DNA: TGCGCCAGCAGCCAAGATCGCAGGGGTGAAATCTACGAGCAGTACTTC

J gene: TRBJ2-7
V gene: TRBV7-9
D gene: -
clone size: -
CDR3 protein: CASSKPGTSYEQYF
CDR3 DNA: TGTGCCAGCAGCAAGCCGGGGACTTCCTACGAGCAGTACTTC